This is a list of T cell receptor beta chains from one sample in a study of T cells in Graves' hyperthyroidism and ophthalmopathy. MiXCR was run by TCRdb on the multiplex PCR reads, yielding one entry per CDR3 protein. This table has 350,000 or so distinct CDR3 sequences, roughly 23% appearing once. Sequencing was performed on blood. These receptors originate from a woman in her fifties or sixties with Graves' hyperthyroidism. Each CDR3 is given with its conserved first and last residue. The D gene is left open where the match is weak. Some rows mark clone size as missing; the rest say once, few, many or name a class of expanded clone.

v_gene	d_gene	j_gene	abundance	CDR3aa	CDR3nt
TRBV7-9	TRBD2	TRBJ2-2	-	CASRPTSGGAGELFF	TGTGCCAGCAGACCGACTAGCGGGGGGGCCGGGGAGCTGTTTTTT
TRBV20-1	-	TRBJ2-4	many	CSAEGGPSAKNIQYF	TGCAGTGCTGAGGGAGGACCTTCGGCCAAAAACATTCAGTACTTC
TRBV7-3	TRBD2	TRBJ2-7	many	CASSLEGLSYEQYF	TGTGCCAGCAGCTTAGAGGGACTATCCTACGAGCAGTACTTC
TRBV2	-	TRBJ1-2	-	CASAPGWGLGYGYTF	TGTGCCAGCGCCCCGGGCTGGGGCCTTGGCTATGGCTACACCTTC
TRBV5-1	-	TRBJ2-7	many	CASTSYEQYF	TGCGCCAGTACAAGCTACGAGCAGTACTTC
TRBV7-8	-	TRBJ1-2	-	CASSSYRTDNYGYTF	TGTGCCAGCAGCTCCTATAGGACAGATAACTATGGCTACACCTTC
TRBV27	TRBD2	TRBJ2-3	many	CASSVLAGGPTDTQYF	TGTGCCAGCAGTGTACTAGCGGGAGGGCCAACAGATACGCAGTATTTT
TRBV29-1	TRBD2	TRBJ2-2	-	CSVARTSGHSGELFF	TGCAGCGTTGCCCGGACTAGCGGGCACTCCGGGGAGCTGTTTTTT
TRBV6-1	-	TRBJ2-1	many	CASSVGLVPYNEQFF	TGTGCCAGCAGTGTTGGTCTAGTCCCCTACAATGAGCAGTTCTTC
TRBV7-8	-	TRBJ1-1	few	CASSLVKGAEAFF	TGTGCCAGCAGCTTAGTTAAGGGGGCTGAAGCTTTCTTT
TRBV29-1	-	TRBJ1-1	many	CSVVAATNTEAFF	TGCAGCGTTGTGGCAGCAACTAACACTGAAGCTTTCTTT
TRBV7-8	-	TRBJ2-3	-	CAGQGMGPTDTQYF	TGTGCCGGCCAGGGCATGGGGCCCACCGATACGCAGTATTTT
TRBV30	-	TRBJ1-1	few	CAWKLHGNTEAFF	TGTGCCTGGAAACTCCACGGGAACACTGAAGCTTTCTTT
TRBV20-1	-	TRBJ2-1	many	CSAGRPPPSYNEQFF	TGCAGTGCTGGGAGACCGCCTCCTTCCTACAATGAGCAGTTCTTC
TRBV6-5	TRBD2	TRBJ2-1	many	CASSYLTSGNNEQFF	TGTGCCAGCAGTTACCTGACTAGCGGCAACAATGAGCAGTTCTTC
TRBV5-1	-	TRBJ2-1	-	CASSFRGPSRRSSYNEQFF	TGCGCCAGCAGCTTCAGGGGACCGAGTCGTAGGAGCTCCTACAATGAGCAGTTCTTC
TRBV28	-	TRBJ2-2	many	CATLPGTANTGELFF	TGTGCCACCCTACCCGGGACTGCGAACACCGGGGAGCTGTTTTTT
TRBV7-6	-	TRBJ1-1	many	CASSTERAGRRANTEAFF	TGTGCCAGCAGCACGGAGCGGGCAGGGAGAAGGGCGAACACTGAAGCTTTCTTT
TRBV27	-	TRBJ2-3	many	CASSFYGRADTQYF	TGTGCCAGCAGTTTTTACGGGAGAGCAGATACGCAGTATTTT
TRBV5-8	TRBD1	TRBJ2-7	many	CASSPATWGGTGGEQYF	TGTGCCAGCAGCCCGGCCACCTGGGGCGGGACAGGGGGCGAGCAGTACTTC
TRBV29-1	TRBD1	TRBJ2-3	many	CSARPRGSTDTQYF	TGCAGCGCTAGACCCAGGGGGAGCACAGATACGCAGTATTTT
TRBV12-3/TRBV12-4	-	TRBJ1-3	many	CASSLMGPGNTIYF	TGTGCCAGCAGTTTAATGGGACCAGGAAACACCATATATTTT
TRBV6-1	-	TRBJ2-7	many	CASNEVRGSYEQYF	TGTGCCAGCAATGAAGTTAGGGGTTCCTACGAGCAGTACTTC